This T cell receptor beta chain was sequenced during a study of blood T cell repertoires in COVID-19. Only in-frame clones appear in the TCRdb table, and some are missing; sequencing was by immunoSEQ multiplex PCR. The table lists approximately 240,000 clones, roughly 84% of them singletons. The receptor was derived from an older woman who had recovered from COVID-19. Source material: peripheral blood.

The DNA of the CDR3 is TGTGCCAGCAGCTCCGAACGGGGAGGCACAGATACGCAGTATTTT. Protein product: CASSSERGGTDTQYF. The chain recombines TRBV5-4 with TRBJ2-3; the D gene is possibly TRBD2 (5 bases). The ends were cut back, 3 bases at V and 1 base at J, with 12 bases in the middle. CDR1 and CDR2 (germline): SGHNT, YYREEE (reference sequence). CDR3 length: 15 amino acids.